The entry below describes one TCR beta chain. What it binds is not known. The CDR3 end is not reached by the read, which stops 3 residues before it; the germline J gene fills it in. The data are from a study of T cell clonality in common variable immunodeficiency. The study's findings and limits: TCRbeta clonality was increased in CVID versus healthy controls. Fewer deletions and N-nucleotide insertions were reportedly seen in common variable immunodeficiency TCR beta sequences.

CDR3 length equals 14 residues. Germline-derived CDR1 and CDR2 are SQVTM and ANQGSEA. Losses at the gene ends were 5 bases for V and 5 bases for J; bases not matched to a gene: 8. Equal genomic DNA amounts from CVID and control samples were sequenced. This table comes from immunoSEQ multiplex PCR, and its TCRdb copy is limited to in-frame clones, with some not included. Sampling found 25,000 to 35,000 clones, none seen once. Sequenced material: peripheral blood mononuclear cells. The clonotype was recovered from a person aged 18 to 69 in good health. The rearrangement links TRBV29-1 to TRBJ2-5; 10 nucleotides line up with TRBD2. The covered CDR3 bases are TGCAGCGTTCAAAGCGGGGGGGCCGGGGAGACC. Amino acid sequence: CSVQSGGAGET. The entire CDR3 is CSVQSGGAGETQYF.